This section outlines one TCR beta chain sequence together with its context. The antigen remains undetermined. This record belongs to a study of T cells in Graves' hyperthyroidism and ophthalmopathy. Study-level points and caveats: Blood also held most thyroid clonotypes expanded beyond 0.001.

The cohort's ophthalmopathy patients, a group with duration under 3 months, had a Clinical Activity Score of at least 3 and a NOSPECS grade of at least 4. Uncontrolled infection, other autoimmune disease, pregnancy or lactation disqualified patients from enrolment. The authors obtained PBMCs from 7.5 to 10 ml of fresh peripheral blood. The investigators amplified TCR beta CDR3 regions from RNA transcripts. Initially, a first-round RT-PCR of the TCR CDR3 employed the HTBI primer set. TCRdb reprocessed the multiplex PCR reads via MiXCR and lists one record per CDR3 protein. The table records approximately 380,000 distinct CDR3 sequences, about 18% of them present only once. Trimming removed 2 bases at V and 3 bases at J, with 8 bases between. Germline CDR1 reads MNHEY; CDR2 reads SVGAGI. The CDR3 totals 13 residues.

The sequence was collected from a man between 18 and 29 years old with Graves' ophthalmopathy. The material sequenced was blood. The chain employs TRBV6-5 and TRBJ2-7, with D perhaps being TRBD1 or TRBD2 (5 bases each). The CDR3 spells CASSYGGNYEQYF. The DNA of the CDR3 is TGTGCCAGCAGTTACGGGGGTAACTACGAGCAGTACTTC.